This T cell receptor (beta chain) was documented in a study of T cells in Graves' hyperthyroidism and ophthalmopathy. Whole-study findings and limits: Blood also carried most thyroid clonotypes expanded above 0.001.

Each 10 ml fresh peripheral blood draw supplied the PBMCs. The CDR3 loop spans 15 amino acids. V lost 5 bases, J lost 6 bases, and 16 bases lay in between. Germline CDR1 LNHDA, CDR2 SQIVND (reference sequence). Comment on this clonotype: Antigen specificity is unknown.

Amplified regions were TCR beta CDR3 sequences from RNA transcripts. Initially, a first-round RT-PCR of the TCR CDR3 employed the HTBI primer set. TCRdb reprocessed the multiplex PCR reads with MiXCR, giving one entry per CDR3 protein. The table has 300,000 to 450,000 distinct CDR3 sequences, around 13% seen once. The receptor was derived from a woman in her twenties or thirties with Graves' ophthalmopathy. This rearrangement joins TRBV19 to TRBJ2-2; D not resolved. The sequenced material came from blood. The CDR3 DNA reads TGTGCCAGTAGTGGCCGGTGGGGTACGTCCGGGGAGCTGTTTTTT. Amino acid sequence: CASSGRWGTSGELFF.